This T cell receptor beta chain was retrieved from a study of blood T cell repertoires in COVID-19 (dated by TCRdb to between 2020 and 2021). With respect to the entire study: Collaborator samples came from the United States, Italy and Spain and covered acute and convalescent phases of COVID-19. The material from the prospective study consisted of cDNA or gDNA derived from T cells, B-cell-depleted T cells, or PBMCs. The dataset comprised deeply sampled blood TCRbeta repertoires from subjects exposed to, actively infected with, or recovered from COVID-19. A freely available public database, intended as a resource for researchers studying the immune response to SARS-CoV-2, is where the repertoires were released. Samples were obtained from the ongoing ImmuneRACE study (first 160 participants) and from about 1,300 subjects provided by 6 global collaborators. The sample metadata nearly always contained a de-identified subject ID, COVID-19 status, age in years and sex. Where available, HLA class I and class II types were obtained from metadata supplied by the sample provider rather than from assay-based typing. The paper as a whole reports these results and caveats: Clinical and demographic metadata were provided uncurated, with the amount varying by source and participant.

Enrolling through a virtual design, the prospective study's participants ranged in age from about 18 to 89 years and lived across some 22 United States geographic areas. In the prospective study, participants were assigned to cohorts based on the clinical history participants reported in a screening survey and a study questionnaire. Mobile phlebotomists in the prospective study collected whole blood, serum and a nasopharyngeal or oropharyngeal swab from every participant. Additional blood draws and questionnaires over an approximately two-month period could optionally be provided by prospective study participants. Blood samples from the prospective study were shipped frozen or at room temperature prior to DNA extraction. The immunoSEQ Assay, a bias-controlled multiplex PCR, was used to amplify TCRbeta CDR3 regions from genomic DNA. Regarding the original processing steps: Within the assay, amplification of reference gene primers was used to estimate how many nucleated cells each sample contained. Sequence reads were collapsed and filtered to measure the absolute abundance of every unique TCRbeta CDR3 rearrangement. For each sample, productive Simpson clonality was calculated by taking the square root of Simpson's diversity index across productive rearrangements. Here the immuneACCESS table is served through TCRdb, limited to in-frame sequences with V and J called. Missing clones are a known gap in these copies; in checked studies unresolved V genes cover under half, and the rest lacks a known reason. That table furnishes V, J and clone size, whereas the DNA furnished D and trimming. In all, the sample holds approximately 200,000 clones, and about 80% of those were seen once. The ten top clones hold 1.3% of the sample.

Concerning this clone itself: Its antigen remains unidentified. Base qualities were left out, and no much larger clone turns up one base away.

The germline V gene (reference sequence) yields LNHNV for CDR1 and YYDKDF for CDR2. V and J are truncated by 0 bases and 4 bases respectively, leaving an intervening sequence of 12 bases. Reading from cysteine to phenylalanine, the CDR3 counts 15 amino acids. Solely the CDR3 DNA is kept, with 45 bases framed from the first base. The sample comprised PBMCs or T cells enriched from blood (not recorded which). This chain joins TRBV15 to TRBJ1-1, and TRBD1 may be the D gene, going by 5 matching bases. The receptor was derived from a woman aged 40-49 years with acute COVID-19. The CDR3 is CATSRDPMQGTEAFF. The nucleotide sequence is TGTGCCACCAGCAGAGATCCGATGCAGGGCACTGAAGCTTTCTTT.